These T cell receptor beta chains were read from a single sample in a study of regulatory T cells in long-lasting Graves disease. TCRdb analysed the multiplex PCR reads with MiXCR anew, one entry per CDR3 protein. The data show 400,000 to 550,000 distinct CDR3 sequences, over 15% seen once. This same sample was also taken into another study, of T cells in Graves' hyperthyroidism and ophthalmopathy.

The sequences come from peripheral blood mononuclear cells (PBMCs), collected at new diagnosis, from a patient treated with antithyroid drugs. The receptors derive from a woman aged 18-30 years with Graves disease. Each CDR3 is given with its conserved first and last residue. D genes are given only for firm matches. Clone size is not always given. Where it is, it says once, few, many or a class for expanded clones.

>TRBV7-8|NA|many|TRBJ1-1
CASSPLGSDTEAFF
TGTGCCAGCAGCCCCCTGGGGTCCGACACTGAAGCTTTCTTT
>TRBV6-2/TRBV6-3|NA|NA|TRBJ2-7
CASSSPNYEQYF
TGTGCCAGCAGTTCGCCGAACTACGAGCAGTACTTC
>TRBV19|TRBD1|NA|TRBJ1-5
CASNTEGAGQPQHF
TGTGCCAGTAATACAGAGGGGGCGGGGCAGCCCCAGCATTTT
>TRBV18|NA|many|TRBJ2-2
CASSPMGANTGELFF
TGTGCCAGCTCACCAATGGGGGCGAACACCGGGGAGCTGTTTTTT
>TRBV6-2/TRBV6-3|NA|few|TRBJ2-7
CASGEVRQLGEQYF
TGTGCCAGCGGTGAAGTTCGGCAGTTGGGCGAGCAGTACTTC
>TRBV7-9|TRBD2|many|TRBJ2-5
CASTAPGRARGETQYF
TGTGCCAGCACCGCCCCCGGGAGGGCACGCGGGGAGACCCAGTACTTC
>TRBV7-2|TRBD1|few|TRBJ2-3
CASRGTRQGKQYF
TGTGCCAGCAGGGGGACCCGACAGGGAAAGCAGTATTTT
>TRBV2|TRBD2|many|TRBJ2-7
CASSGTSVPSEQYF
TGTGCCAGCAGCGGGACTAGCGTCCCGTCTGAGCAGTACTTC
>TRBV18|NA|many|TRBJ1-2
CASSPGDNYGYTF
TGTGCCAGCTCACCGGGGGACAACTATGGCTACACCTTC
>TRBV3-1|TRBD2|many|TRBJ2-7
CASSPPSGTYEQYF
TGTGCCAGCAGCCCGCCGAGCGGGACCTACGAGCAGTACTTC
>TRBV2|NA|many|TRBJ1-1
CASNKGGSTEAFF
TGTGCCAGCAACAAGGGGGGGAGCACTGAAGCTTTCTTT
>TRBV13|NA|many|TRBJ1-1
CASSYQWGPEAFF
TGTGCCAGCAGTTATCAATGGGGACCTGAAGCTTTCTTT
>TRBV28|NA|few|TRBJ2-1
CASSLSPLAPYNEQFF
TGTGCCAGCAGTTTATCCCCTCTAGCGCCCTACAATGAGCAGTTCTTC
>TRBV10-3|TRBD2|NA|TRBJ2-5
CAISDVGLAGGPQETQYF
TGTGCCATCAGTGATGTGGGACTAGCGGGAGGTCCCCAAGAGACCCAGTACTTC
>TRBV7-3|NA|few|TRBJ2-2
CASSPPGQNTGELFF
TGTGCCAGCAGCCCACCGGGACAAAACACCGGGGAGCTGTTTTTT
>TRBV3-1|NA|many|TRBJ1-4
CASSPSGVNEKLFF
TGTGCCAGCAGCCCCTCGGGGGTGAATGAAAAACTGTTTTTT
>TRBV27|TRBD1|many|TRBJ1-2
CASSPRDRDGYTF
TGTGCCAGCAGCCCAAGGGACAGGGACGGCTACACCTTC
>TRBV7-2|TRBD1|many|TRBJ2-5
CASSLMRQGETQYF
TGTGCCAGCAGCTTAATGCGACAGGGGGAGACCCAGTACTTC
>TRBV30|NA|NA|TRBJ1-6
CAWSKISGSLNNSPLHF
TGTGCCTGGAGTAAGATATCGGGGAGCCTAAATAATTCACCCCTCCACTTT
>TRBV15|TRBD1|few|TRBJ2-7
CATSRAGQGAGEQYF
TGTGCCACCAGCAGGGCGGGACAGGGGGCGGGTGAGCAGTACTTC
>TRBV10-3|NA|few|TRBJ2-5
CAISDPTRLGQETQYF
TGTGCCATCAGTGACCCAACTCGTCTGGGTCAAGAGACCCAGTACTTC
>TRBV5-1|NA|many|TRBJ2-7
CASSLGLSTRAYEQYF
TGCGCCAGCAGCTTGGGTCTCAGTACAAGGGCCTACGAGCAGTACTTC
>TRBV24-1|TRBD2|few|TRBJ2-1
CATSDFWTSGNEQFF
TGTGCCACCAGTGATTTTTGGACTAGCGGTAATGAGCAGTTCTTC
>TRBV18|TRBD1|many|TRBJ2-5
CASSPGTGGKETQYF
TGTGCCAGCTCACCGGGGACAGGGGGCAAAGAGACCCAGTACTTC
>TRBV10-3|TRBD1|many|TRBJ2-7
CAIRETGGDEQYF
TGTGCCATCAGGGAAACAGGGGGAGACGAGCAGTACTTC
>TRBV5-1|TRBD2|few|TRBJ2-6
CASSRGDTRGREVSGANVLTF
TGCGCCAGCAGCCGAGGGGACACCCGTGGGCGGGAGGTGTCTGGGGCCAACGTCCTGACTTTC
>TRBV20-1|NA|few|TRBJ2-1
CSAVSAGSVYNEQFF
TGCAGTGCAGTTTCAGCGGGTTCAGTATACAATGAGCAGTTCTTC
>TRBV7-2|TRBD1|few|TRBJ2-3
CASSYGQGLPDTQYF
TGTGCCAGCAGCTACGGACAGGGTTTACCAGATACGCAGTATTTT
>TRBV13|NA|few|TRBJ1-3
CASSIRGSGNTIYF
TGTGCCAGCAGCATCAGGGGATCTGGAAACACCATATATTTT
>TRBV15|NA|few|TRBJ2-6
CATSTPGEAGANVLTF
TGTGCCACCAGCACCCCGGGGGAAGCTGGGGCCAACGTCCTGACTTTC
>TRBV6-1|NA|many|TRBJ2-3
CASSELTGDTDTQYF
TGTGCCAGCAGTGAACTGACGGGGGACACAGATACGCAGTATTTT
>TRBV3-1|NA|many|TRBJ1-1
CASSQQPVNTEAFF
TGTGCCAGCAGCCAGCAACCAGTAAACACTGAAGCTTTCTTT
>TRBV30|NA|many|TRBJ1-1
CAWSALDEGTEAFF
TGTGCCTGGAGTGCCCTAGATGAGGGGACAGAAGCTTTCTTT
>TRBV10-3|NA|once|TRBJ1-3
CATAPVGTEGNTIYF
TGTGCCACCGCCCCCGTCGGAACAGAGGGAAACACCATATATTTT
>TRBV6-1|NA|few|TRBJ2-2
CASRLAITGELFF
TGTGCCAGCAGACTAGCTATCACCGGGGAGCTGTTTTTT
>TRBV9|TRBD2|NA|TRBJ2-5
CASSVGLAGVEETQYF
TGTGCCAGCAGCGTAGGATTAGCGGGAGTGGAAGAGACCCAGTACTTC
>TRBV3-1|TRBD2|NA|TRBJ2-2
CASSRTSGRALGTGELFF
TGTGCCAGCAGCAGGACTAGCGGGAGGGCCCTCGGCACCGGGGAGCTGTTTTTT
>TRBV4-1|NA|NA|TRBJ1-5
CASSQDSSGDRPQHF
TGCGCCAGCAGCCAAGATTCTTCCGGTGACAGGCCCCAGCATTTT
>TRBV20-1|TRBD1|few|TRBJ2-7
CSAIRDRQTYEQYF
TGCAGTGCTATAAGGGACAGGCAAACCTACGAGCAGTACTTC
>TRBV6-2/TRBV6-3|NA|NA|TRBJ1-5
CASSYSNIQPQHF
TGTGCCAGCAGTTACTCGAACATTCAGCCCCAGCATTTT
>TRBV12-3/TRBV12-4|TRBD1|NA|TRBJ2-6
CASSSTGGGVSGANVLTF
TGTGCCAGCAGTTCCACAGGGGGCGGGGTCTCTGGGGCCAACGTCCTGACTTTC
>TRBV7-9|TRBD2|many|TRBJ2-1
CASSFPATSAYNEQFF
TGTGCCAGCAGCTTTCCCGCGACTAGCGCTTACAATGAGCAGTTCTTC
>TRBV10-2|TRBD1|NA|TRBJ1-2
CASRVTGGADGYTF
TGCGCCAGCAGAGTGACAGGGGGCGCCGATGGCTACACCTTC
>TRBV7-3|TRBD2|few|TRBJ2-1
CASSLSVSGVYNEQFF
TGTGCCAGCAGCTTAAGTGTTAGCGGGGTTTACAATGAGCAGTTCTTC
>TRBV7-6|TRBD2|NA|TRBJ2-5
CASSLFEREGRETQYF
TGTGCCAGCAGCTTATTTGAGCGGGAGGGCCGGGAGACCCAGTACTTC
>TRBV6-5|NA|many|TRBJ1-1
CASSYGTTFEAFF
TGTGCCAGCAGTTACGGGACAACTTTTGAAGCTTTCTTT